This TCR beta chain was sequenced in a study of T cell responses to AZD1222 COVID-19 vaccine. Regarding this clone: Its specificity is not known.

Sequenced by immunoSEQ multiplex PCR; TCRdb stores in-frame clones only, minus some. This sample has more than 85,000 clones, with 85% to 90% found just once. V shed 4 bases and J shed 13 bases, with 7 bases lying between them. This CDR3 spans 8 amino acids. CDR1 SQVTM and CDR2 ANQGSEA come from the germline V gene. Study-wide findings and caveats: Receipt of two AZD1222 doses was followed by a rise in Spike-specific TCR breadth and depth. Spike regions recognized by vaccine-associated CD4 TCRs spanned the protein, led by 160-218 and 743-854.

The chain combines TRBV29-1 with TRBJ1-2; D gene unclear. The source material was peripheral blood, sampled on day 0 of AZD1222 vaccination. The receptor comes from an adult in good health. The CDR3 nucleotides read TGCAGCGTTGGGTTTAGCACCTTC. It translates to CSVGFSTF.